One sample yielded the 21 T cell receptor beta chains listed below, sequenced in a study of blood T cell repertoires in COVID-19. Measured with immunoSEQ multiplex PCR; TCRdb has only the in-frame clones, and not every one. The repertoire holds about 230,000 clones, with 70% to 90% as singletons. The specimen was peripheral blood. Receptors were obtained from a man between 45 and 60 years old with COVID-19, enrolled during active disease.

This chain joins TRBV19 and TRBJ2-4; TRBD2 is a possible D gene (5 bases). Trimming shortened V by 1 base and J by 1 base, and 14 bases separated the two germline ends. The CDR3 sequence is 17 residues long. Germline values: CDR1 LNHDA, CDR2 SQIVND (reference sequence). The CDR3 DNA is TGTGCCAGTAGTATAGGAGGGAACAGTAAGGCCAAAAACATTCAGTACTTC. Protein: CASSIGGNSKAKNIQYF.

The CDR3 loop reads CASSRAWGGSVEQYF. The DNA for the CDR3 is TGTGCCAGCTCACGGGCGTGGGGAGGGTCGGTCGAGCAGTACTTC. The chain couples TRBV18 to TRBJ2-7; TRBD2 matches at 7 bases. The germline CDR1 and CDR2 sequences are KGHSH and LQKENI. With 4 bases clipped from V and 6 bases from J, the junction kept 12 bases outside the gene matches. The CDR3 totals 15 residues.

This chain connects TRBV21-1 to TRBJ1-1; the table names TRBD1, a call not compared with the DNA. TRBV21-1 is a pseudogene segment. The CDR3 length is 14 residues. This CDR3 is CASRIQGVGTEAFF. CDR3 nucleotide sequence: TGTGCCAGCAGGATCCAGGGGGTAGGCACTGAAGCTTTCTTT.

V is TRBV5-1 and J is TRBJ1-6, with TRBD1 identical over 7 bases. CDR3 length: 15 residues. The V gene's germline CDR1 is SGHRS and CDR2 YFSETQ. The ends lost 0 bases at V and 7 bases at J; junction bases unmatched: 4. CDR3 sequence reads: CASSLVRGQNSPLHF. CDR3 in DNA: TGCGCCAGCAGCTTGGTAAGGGGGCAAAATTCACCCCTCCACTTT.

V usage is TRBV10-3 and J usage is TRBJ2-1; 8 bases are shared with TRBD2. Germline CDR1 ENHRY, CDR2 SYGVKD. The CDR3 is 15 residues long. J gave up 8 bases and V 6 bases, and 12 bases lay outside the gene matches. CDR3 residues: CAISQLAAISHEQFF. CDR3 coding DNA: TGTGCCATCAGCCAACTAGCGGCGATTTCGCATGAGCAGTTCTTC.

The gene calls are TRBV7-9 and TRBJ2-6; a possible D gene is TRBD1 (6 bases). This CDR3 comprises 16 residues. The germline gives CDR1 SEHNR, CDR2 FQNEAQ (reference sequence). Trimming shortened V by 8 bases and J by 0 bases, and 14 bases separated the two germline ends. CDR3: CASVKYRVSGANVLTF. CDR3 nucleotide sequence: TGTGCCAGCGTAAAATACAGGGTCTCTGGGGCCAACGTCCTGACTTTC.

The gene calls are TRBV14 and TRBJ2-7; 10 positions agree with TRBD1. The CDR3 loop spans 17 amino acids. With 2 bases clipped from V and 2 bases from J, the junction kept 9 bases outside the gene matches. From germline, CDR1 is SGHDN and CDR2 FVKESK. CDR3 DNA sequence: TGTGCCAGCAGCCAAAAAACAAGACAGGGGGCGACCTACGAGCAGTACTTC. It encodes CASSQKTRQGATYEQYF.

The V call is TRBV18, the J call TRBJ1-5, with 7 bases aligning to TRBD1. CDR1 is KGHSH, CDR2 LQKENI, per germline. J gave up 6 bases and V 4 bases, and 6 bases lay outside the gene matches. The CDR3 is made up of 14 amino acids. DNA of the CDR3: TGTGCCAGCTCACTTGTCCAGGGGGGTCAGCCCCAGCATTTT. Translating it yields CASSLVQGGQPQHF.

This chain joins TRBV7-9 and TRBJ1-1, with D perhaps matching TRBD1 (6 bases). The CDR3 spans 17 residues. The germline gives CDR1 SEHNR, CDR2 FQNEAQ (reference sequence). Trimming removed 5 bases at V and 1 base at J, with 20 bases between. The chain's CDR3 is CASSQPIRDTQNTEAFF. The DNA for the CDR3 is TGTGCCAGCAGCCAACCTATCCGGGACACTCAGAACACTGAAGCTTTCTTT. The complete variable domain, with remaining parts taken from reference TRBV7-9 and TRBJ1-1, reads DTGVSQNPRHKITKRGQNVTFRCDPISEHNRLYWYRQTLGQGPEFLTYFQNEAQLEKSRLLSDRFSAERPKGSFSTLEIQRTEQGDSAMYLCASSQPIRDTQNTEAFFGQGTRLTVV.

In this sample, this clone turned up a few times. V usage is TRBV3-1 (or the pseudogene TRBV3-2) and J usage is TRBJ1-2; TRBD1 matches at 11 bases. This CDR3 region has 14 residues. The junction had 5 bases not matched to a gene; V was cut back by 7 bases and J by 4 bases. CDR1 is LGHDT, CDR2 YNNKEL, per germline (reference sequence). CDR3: CASTGQGAGYGYTF. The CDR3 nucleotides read TGTGCCAGCACCGGACAGGGGGCTGGCTATGGCTACACCTTC.

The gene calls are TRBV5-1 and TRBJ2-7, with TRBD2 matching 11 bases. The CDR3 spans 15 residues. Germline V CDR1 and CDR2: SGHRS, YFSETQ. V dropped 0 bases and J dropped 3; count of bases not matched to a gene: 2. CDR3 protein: CASSLVLAGGYEQYF. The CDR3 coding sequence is TGCGCCAGCAGCTTGGTTCTAGCGGGGGGCTACGAGCAGTACTTC.

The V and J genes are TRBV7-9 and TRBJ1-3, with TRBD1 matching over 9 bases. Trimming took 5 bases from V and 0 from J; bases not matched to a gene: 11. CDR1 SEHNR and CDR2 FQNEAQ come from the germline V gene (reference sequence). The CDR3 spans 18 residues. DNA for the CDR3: TGTGCCAGCAGCAAGAAGGGACAGGGATCGCACTCTGGAAACACCATATATTTT. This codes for CASSKKGQGSHSGNTIYF.

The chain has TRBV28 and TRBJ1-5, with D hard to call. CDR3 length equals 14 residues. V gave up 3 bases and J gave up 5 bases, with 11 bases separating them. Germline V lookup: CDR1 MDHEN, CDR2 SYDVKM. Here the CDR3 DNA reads TGTGCCAGCAGTTTGGGCACCCCCCATCAGCCCCAGCATTTT. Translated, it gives CASSLGTPHQPQHF.

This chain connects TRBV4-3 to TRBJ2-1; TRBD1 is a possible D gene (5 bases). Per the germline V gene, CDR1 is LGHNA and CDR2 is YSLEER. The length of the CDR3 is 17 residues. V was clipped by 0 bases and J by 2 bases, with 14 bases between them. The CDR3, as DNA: TGCGCCAGCAGCCAAGAGGTCAGGGTGAAACCCTACAATGAGCAGTTCTTC. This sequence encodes CASSQEVRVKPYNEQFF.

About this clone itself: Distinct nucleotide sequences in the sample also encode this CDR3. CDR3 nucleotides: TGTGCCAGCAGCGTAGGCGCAGGGACCTACGAGCAGTACTTC. Protein: CASSVGAGTYEQYF. The V call is TRBV9, the J call TRBJ2-7; D is possibly TRBD1 (5 bases). The germline gives CDR1 SGDLS, CDR2 YYNGEE. The length of the CDR3 is 14 residues. The germline V and J ends were trimmed by 0 bases and 2 bases, with 9 bases remaining between them.

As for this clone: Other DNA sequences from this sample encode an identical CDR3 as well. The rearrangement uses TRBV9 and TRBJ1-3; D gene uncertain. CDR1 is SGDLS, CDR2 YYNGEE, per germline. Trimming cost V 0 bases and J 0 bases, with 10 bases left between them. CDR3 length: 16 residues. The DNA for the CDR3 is TGTGCCAGCAGCGTAGGTGGACTGTCCTCTGGAAACACCATATATTTT. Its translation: CASSVGGLSSGNTIYF.

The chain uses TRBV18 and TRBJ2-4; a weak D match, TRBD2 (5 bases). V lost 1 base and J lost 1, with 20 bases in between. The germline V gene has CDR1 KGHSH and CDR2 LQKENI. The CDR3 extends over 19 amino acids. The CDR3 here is CASSPLPFQLAGAKNIQYF. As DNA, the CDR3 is TGTGCCAGCTCACCACTGCCTTTTCAGCTAGCCGGGGCCAAAAACATTCAGTACTTC.

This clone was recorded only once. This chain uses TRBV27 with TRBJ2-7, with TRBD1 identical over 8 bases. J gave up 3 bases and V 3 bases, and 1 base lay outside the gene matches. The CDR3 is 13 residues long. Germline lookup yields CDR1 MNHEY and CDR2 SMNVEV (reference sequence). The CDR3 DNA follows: TGTGCCAGCAGTTTCGGGACAGGCTACGAGCAGTACTTC. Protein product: CASSFGTGYEQYF.

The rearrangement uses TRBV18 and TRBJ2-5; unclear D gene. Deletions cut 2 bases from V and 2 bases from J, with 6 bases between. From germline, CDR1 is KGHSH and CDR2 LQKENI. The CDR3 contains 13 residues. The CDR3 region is CASSPVEQETQYF. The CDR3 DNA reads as TGTGCCAGCTCACCAGTAGAACAAGAGACCCAGTACTTC.

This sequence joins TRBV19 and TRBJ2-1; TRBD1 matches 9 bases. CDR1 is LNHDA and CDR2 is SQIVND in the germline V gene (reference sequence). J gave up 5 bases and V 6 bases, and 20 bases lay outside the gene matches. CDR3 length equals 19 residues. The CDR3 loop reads CASSLRRGTGTGRNNEQFF. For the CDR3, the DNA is TGTGCCAGTAGCCTACGGCGGGGGACCGGGACAGGGAGGAACAATGAGCAGTTCTTC.

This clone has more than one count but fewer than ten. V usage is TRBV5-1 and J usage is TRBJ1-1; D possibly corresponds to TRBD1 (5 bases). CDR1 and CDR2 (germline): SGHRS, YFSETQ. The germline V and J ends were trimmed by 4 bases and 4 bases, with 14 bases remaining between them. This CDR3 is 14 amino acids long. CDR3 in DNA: TGCGCCAGCAGCGAATCAGTCGGGGGCACTGAAGCTTTCTTT. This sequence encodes CASSESVGGTEAFF.